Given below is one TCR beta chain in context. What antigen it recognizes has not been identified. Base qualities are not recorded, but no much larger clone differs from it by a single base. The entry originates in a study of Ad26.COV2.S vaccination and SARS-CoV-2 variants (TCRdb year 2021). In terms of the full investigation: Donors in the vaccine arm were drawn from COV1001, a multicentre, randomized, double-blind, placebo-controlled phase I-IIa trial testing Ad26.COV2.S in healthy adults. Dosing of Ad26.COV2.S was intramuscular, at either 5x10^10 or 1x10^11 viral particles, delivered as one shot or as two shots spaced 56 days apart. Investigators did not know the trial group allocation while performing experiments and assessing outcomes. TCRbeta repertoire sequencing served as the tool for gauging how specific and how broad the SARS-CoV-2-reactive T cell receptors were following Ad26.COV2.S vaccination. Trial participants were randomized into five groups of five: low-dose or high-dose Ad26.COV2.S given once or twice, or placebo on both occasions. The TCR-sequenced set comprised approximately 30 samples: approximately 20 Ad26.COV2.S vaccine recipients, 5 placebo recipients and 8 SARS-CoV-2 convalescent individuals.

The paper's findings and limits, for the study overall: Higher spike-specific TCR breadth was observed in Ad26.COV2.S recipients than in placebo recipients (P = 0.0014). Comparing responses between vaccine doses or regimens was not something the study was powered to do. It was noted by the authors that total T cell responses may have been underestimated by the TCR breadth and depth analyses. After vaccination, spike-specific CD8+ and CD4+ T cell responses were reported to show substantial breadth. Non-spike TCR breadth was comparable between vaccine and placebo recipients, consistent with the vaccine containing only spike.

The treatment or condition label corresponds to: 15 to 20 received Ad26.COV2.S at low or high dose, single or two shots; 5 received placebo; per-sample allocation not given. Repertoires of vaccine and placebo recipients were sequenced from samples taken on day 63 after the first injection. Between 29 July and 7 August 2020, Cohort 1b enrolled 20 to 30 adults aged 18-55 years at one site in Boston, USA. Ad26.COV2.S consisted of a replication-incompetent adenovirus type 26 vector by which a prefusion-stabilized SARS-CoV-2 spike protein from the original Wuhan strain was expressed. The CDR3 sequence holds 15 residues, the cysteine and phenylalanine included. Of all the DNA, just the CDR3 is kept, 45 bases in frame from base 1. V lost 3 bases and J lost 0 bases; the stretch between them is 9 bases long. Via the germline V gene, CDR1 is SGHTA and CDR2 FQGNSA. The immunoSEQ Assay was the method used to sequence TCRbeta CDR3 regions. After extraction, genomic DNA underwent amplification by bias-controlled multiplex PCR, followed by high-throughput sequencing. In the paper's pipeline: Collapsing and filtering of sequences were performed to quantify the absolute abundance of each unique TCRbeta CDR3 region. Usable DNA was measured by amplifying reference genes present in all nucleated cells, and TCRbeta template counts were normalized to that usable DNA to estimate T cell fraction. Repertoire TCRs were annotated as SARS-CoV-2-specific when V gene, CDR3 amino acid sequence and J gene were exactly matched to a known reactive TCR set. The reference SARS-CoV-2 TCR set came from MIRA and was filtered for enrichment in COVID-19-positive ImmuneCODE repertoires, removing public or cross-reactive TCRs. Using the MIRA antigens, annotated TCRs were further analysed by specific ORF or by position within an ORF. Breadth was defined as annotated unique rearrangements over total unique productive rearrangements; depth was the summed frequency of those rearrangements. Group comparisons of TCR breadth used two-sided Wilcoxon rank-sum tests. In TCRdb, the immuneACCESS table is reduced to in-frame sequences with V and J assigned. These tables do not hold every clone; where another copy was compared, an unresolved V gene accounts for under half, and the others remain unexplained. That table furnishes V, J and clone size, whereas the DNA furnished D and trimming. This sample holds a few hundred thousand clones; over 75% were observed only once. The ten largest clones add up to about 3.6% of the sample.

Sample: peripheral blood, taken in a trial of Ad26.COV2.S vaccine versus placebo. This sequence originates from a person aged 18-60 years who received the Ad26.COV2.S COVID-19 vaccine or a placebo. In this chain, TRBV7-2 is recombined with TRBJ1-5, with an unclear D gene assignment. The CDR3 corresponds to CASSLVFNSNQPQHF. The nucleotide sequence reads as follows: TGTGCCAGCAGCTTGGTTTTTAATAGCAATCAGCCCCAGCATTTT.